Listed below are T cell receptor beta chains from one sample, sequenced in a study of blood T cell repertoires in COVID-19. Assay: immunoSEQ multiplex PCR; the TCRdb copy retains only in-frame clones and omits some. The sample contains roughly 190,000 clones, around 90% of which appear only once. Material: peripheral blood. The receptors were sampled from a man aged 55 to 69 with active or convalescent COVID-19. The CDR3 runs from the conserved cysteine through the conserved F or W. A D gene is named only where the DNA matches it firmly.

CASSLSGNIQYF	TRBV12-3/TRBV12-4	TRBJ2-4	NA
CASSIGGRGEAFF	TRBV19	TRBJ1-1	NA
CASSLSGLYTDTQYF	TRBV27	TRBJ2-3	TRBD2
CASSLPGNASPLHF	TRBV3-1/TRBV3-2	TRBJ1-6	NA
CASSREGANYGYTF	TRBV18	TRBJ1-2	NA
CATSWGGAETQYF	TRBV24-1	TRBJ2-5	TRBD2
CASSPYSGGSSTDTQYF	TRBV18	TRBJ2-3	NA
CSVYRTGGSEKLFF	TRBV29-1	TRBJ1-4	TRBD1
CASSSGQIATNEKLFF	TRBV5-1	TRBJ1-4	NA
CASSGPPLADTQYF	TRBV2	TRBJ2-3	NA
CASSPASGDYNEQFF	TRBV5-1	TRBJ2-1	TRBD2
CASSYSRDRYEQYF	TRBV6-5	TRBJ2-7	TRBD1
CASRLVRSPLHF	TRBV2	TRBJ1-6	NA
CASSYSLGQGAIGYTF	TRBV6-5	TRBJ1-2	TRBD1
CASSQGATGNGYTF	TRBV3-1/TRBV3-2	TRBJ1-2	TRBD1
CASSSLQGLLGGYTF	TRBV11-2	TRBJ1-2	NA
CSVDQSGGETQYF	TRBV29-1	TRBJ2-5	NA
CASSPGGGLETQYF	TRBV3-1/TRBV3-2	TRBJ2-5	NA
CASSRQGTLLDEQFF	TRBV14	TRBJ2-1	TRBD1
CASSSGVDNEQFF	TRBV19	TRBJ2-1	TRBD2
CASSDGRASGQPQHF	TRBV2	TRBJ1-5	NA
CASSLLGGRQGSSGELFF	TRBV3-1/TRBV3-2	TRBJ2-2	NA
CASRGRLSGNTIYF	TRBV19	TRBJ1-3	NA
CASRGREDNEQFF	TRBV10-3	TRBJ2-1	NA
CASSVTTSGGAGTQYF	TRBV9	TRBJ2-5	TRBD2
CASSPRVGQRLSGGAWNEQFF	TRBV4-1	TRBJ2-1	TRBD2
CASSGYRGRAGELFF	TRBV9	TRBJ2-2	TRBD1
CASTTSVEGWGTGELFF	TRBV7-9	TRBJ2-2	NA
CASSVDQYRGTEAFF	TRBV9	TRBJ1-1	NA
CASSSPQGIEQFF	TRBV2	TRBJ2-1	NA
CASGSGTGYNSPLHF	TRBV6-5	TRBJ1-6	TRBD1
CASSLSGQGTLNTEAFF	TRBV5-1	TRBJ1-1	TRBD1
CSVEVKLYSNQPQHF	TRBV29-1	TRBJ1-5	NA
CSVGGDYGYTF	TRBV29-1	TRBJ1-2	NA
CASSLKRESYEQYF	TRBV27	TRBJ2-7	NA
CASSSTGGDPGYTF	TRBV28	TRBJ1-2	TRBD1
CASSQQRSRTGVYEQYF	TRBV4-2	TRBJ2-7	NA
CASSKLNEQFF	TRBV2	TRBJ2-1	NA
CASSPIGGTEAFF	TRBV18	TRBJ1-1	NA
CASSSVPGYEQYF	TRBV27	TRBJ2-7	NA
CASSSGTGGDGYTF	TRBV5-6	TRBJ1-2	TRBD1